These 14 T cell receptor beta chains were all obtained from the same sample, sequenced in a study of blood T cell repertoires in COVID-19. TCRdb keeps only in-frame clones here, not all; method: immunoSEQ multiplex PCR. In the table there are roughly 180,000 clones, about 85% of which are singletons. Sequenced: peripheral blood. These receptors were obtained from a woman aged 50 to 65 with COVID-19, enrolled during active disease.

In DNA form, the CDR3 reads TGTGCCAGCAGCTTAATTCTTGGGGACAGGGTGAACACCGGGGAGCTGTTTTTT. Protein product: CASSLILGDRVNTGELFF. This chain uses TRBV7-7 with TRBJ2-2; 9 bases are shared with TRBD1. This CDR3 comprises 18 residues. The germline V gene encodes CDR1 SSHAT and CDR2 FNYEAQ (reference sequence). V was clipped by 2 bases and J by 1 base; unmatched bases: 8.

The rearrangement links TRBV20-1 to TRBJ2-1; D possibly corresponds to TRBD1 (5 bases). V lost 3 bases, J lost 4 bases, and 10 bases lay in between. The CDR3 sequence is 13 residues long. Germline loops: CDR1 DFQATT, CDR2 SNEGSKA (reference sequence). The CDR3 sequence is CSASFRVYNEQFF. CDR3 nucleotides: TGCAGTGCTAGTTTCAGGGTTTACAATGAGCAGTTCTTC.

The CDR3 coding sequence is TGTGCCAGCAGTTTACCCGGACAGCAAGGCTACACCTTC. Its protein product is CASSLPGQQGYTF. This chain connects TRBV28 to TRBJ1-2; the D gene is possibly TRBD1 (6 bases). Germline CDR1 is MDHEN and CDR2 is SYDVKM. The CDR3 has 13 amino acids. Trimming removed 2 bases at V and 8 bases at J, with 12 bases between.

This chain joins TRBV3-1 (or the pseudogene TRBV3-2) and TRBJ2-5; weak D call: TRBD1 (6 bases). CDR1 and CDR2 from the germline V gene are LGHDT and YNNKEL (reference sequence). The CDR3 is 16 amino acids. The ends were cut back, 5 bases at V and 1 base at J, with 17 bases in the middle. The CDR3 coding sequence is TGTGCCAGCAGCTTCACAGGGTTCCCATCCCAAGAGACCCAGTACTTC. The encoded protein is CASSFTGFPSQETQYF.

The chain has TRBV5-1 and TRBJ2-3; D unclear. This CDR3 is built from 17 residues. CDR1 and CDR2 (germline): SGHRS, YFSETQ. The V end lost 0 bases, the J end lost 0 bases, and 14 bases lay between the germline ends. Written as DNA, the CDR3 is TGCGCCAGCAGCTTGGATTTCCGAGGTACTAGCACAGATACGCAGTATTTT. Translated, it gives CASSLDFRGTSTDTQYF.

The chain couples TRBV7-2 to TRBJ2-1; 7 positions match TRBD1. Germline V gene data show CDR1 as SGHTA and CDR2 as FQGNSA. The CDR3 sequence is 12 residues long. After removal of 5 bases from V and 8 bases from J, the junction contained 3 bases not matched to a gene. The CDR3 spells CASSPQGDEQFF. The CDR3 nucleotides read TGTGCCAGCAGCCCCCAGGGGGATGAGCAGTTCTTC.

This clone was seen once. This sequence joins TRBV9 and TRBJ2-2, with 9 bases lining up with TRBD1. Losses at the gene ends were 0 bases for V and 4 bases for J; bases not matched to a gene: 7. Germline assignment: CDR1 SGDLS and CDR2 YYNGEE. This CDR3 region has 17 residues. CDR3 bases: TGTGCCAGCAGCGTAGGCCCGGGACAGGGCAGCACCGGGGAGCTGTTTTTT. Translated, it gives CASSVGPGQGSTGELFF.

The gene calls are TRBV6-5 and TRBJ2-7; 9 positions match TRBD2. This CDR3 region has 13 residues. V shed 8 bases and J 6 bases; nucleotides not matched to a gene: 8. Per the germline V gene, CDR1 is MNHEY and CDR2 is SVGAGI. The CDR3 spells CASERRTSVEQYF. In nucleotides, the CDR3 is TGTGCCAGCGAGAGGCGGACTAGCGTCGAGCAGTACTTC.

The CDR3 sequence: CASRPGTSGTGELFF. The CDR3 nucleotides are TGTGCCAGCAGGCCCGGGACTAGCGGCACCGGGGAGCTGTTTTTT. The chain recombines TRBV2 with TRBJ2-2; 11 nucleotides agree with TRBD2. The CDR3 has 15 residues. With V trimmed by 6 bases and J by 4 bases, 4 bases remained unmatched. Germline loops: CDR1 SNHLY, CDR2 FYNNEI.

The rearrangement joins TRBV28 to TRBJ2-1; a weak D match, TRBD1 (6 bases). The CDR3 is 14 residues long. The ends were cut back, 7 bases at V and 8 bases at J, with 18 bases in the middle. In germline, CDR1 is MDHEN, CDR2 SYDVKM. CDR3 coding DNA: TGTGCCAGCAAATGGATACAGGGATTCGATGAGCAGTTCTTC. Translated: CASKWIQGFDEQFF.

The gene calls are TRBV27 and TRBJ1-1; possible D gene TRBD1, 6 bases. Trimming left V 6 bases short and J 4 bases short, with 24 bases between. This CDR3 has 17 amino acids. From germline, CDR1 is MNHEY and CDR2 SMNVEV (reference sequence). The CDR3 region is CASSLTQTGTTSTEAFF. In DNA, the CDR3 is TGTGCCAGCAGCTTGACGCAAACAGGGACCACGAGCACTGAAGCTTTCTTT.

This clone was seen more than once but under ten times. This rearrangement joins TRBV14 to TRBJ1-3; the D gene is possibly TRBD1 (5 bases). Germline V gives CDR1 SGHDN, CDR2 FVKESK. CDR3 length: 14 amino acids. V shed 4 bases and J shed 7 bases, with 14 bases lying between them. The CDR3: CASSPGRAWNTIYF. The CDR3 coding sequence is TGTGCCAGCAGCCCGGGCAGGGCGTGGAACACCATATATTTT.

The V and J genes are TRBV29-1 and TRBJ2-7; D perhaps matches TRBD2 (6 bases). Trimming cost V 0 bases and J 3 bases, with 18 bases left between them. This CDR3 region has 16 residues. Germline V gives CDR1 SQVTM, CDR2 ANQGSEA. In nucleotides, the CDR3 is TGCAGCGTTGAAGATTCTCAGGAGGGATCTAACTACGAGCAGTACTTC. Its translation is CSVEDSQEGSNYEQYF.

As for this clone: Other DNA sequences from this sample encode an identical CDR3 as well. The CDR3 DNA reads TGTGCCAGCTCACCCGGGACAGGCTCTGGAAACACCATATATTTT. This gives the protein CASSPGTGSGNTIYF. The chain uses TRBV18 and TRBJ1-3; 8 positions match TRBD1. The CDR3 totals 15 residues. Losses at the gene ends were 3 bases for V and 0 bases for J; bases not matched to a gene: 1. The germline CDR1 and CDR2 sequences are KGHSH and LQKENI.